This T cell receptor beta chain was found in a study of T cells in Graves' hyperthyroidism and ophthalmopathy. This clonotype has at least ten counts. The CDR3 runs 14 residues. Trimming took 8 bases from V and 6 from J, leaving 21 bases between them. Germline values: CDR1 DFQATT, CDR2 SNEGSKA (reference sequence). The investigators amplified TCR beta CDR3 regions from RNA transcripts. An initial round of RT-PCR targeting the TCR CDR3 relied on the HTBI primer set. TCRdb re-derived calls from the multiplex PCR reads in MiXCR, one entry per CDR3 protein. The table records nearly 600,000 distinct CDR3 sequences, over 11% of them present only once.

The receptor was derived from a woman younger than 45 with Graves' hyperthyroidism that later progressed to Graves' ophthalmopathy. Sequences were obtained from blood. The chain is built from TRBV20-1 and TRBJ2-3; a weak D match, TRBD2 (5 bases). The CDR3 coding sequence is TGCAGTTTGCTCGATACGGTGACGGGGGATACGCAGTATTTT. This gives the protein CSLLDTVTGDTQYF.